These T cell receptor beta chains were read from a single sample in a study of T-cell memory formation after mild COVID-19. TCRdb reanalysed the 5' RACE reads using MiXCR and keeps one entry per CDR3 protein. Among just over 350,000 distinct CDR3 sequences listed, approximately 15% were seen once. The material sequenced was PBMCs or a T cell subset sorted from them (not recorded which). The receptors were sampled from a man in his late teens or twenties who had mild COVID-19 (a few samples of this study predate the infection). Cell type and time point are not known. Both conserved end residues are part of each CDR3. Each record gives: CDR3 DNA, CDR3 protein, D gene, V gene, clone size, J gene. The D gene is left open where the match is weak. The size entry is marked missing in some rows and otherwise reads once, few, many or a size class.

TGCAGTGCTACCAACCCCAGAGCGGGGGGGACCTTC | CSATNPRAGGTF | TRBD2 | TRBV20-1 | few | TRBJ2-1
TGTGCCAGCAGCGACAGGGAGGGGAACACCGGGGAGCTGTTTTTT | CASSDREGNTGELFF | . | TRBV5-4 | . | TRBJ2-2
TGTGCCACCAGTGATTCCCTTGAACATACCGGGGAGCTGTTTTTT | CATSDSLEHTGELFF | . | TRBV24-1 | few | TRBJ2-2
TGCAGCCGGGAGGGGGTTGGCACAGATACGCAGTATTTT | CSREGVGTDTQYF | TRBD2 | TRBV20-1 | . | TRBJ2-3
TGTGCCAGCAGTGAACCGCACGGCGGGAACACTGAAGCTTTCTTT | CASSEPHGGNTEAFF | . | TRBV6-1 | . | TRBJ1-1
TGTGCCAGCAGCCCCCGCTGGGCAGGGGACGAGCAGTACTTC | CASSPRWAGDEQYF | . | TRBV7-6 | . | TRBJ2-7
TGTGCCAGCAGTTCGAGGTGGCGGAGGACGGAGCATTTT | CASSSRWRRTEHF | . | TRBV6-5 | few | TRBJ1-5
TGCAGTGCCCGGAACCCCAGGGGCAATCAGCCCCAGCATTTT | CSARNPRGNQPQHF | . | TRBV20-1 | few | TRBJ1-5
TGCAGTGTTTCTAGCGGGGGAAAAAACACAGATACGCAGTATTTT | CSVSSGGKNTDTQYF | TRBD2 | TRBV20-1 | . | TRBJ2-3
TGTGCTAGTGGTTTGACGGGCCCCAACAATGAGCAGTTCTTC | CASGLTGPNNEQFF | . | TRBV12-5 | few | TRBJ2-1
TGTGCCAGCAGCCAAGTCTACCAAGGGGACGATGAGCAGTTCTTC | CASSQVYQGDDEQFF | . | TRBV4-2 | few | TRBJ2-1
TGCAGCGTTGTCATGAACACTGAAGCTTTCTTT | CSVVMNTEAFF | . | TRBV29-1 | . | TRBJ1-1
TGTGCCAGTAGTAAAGGGGCGGGAAATTCACCCCTCCACTTT | CASSKGAGNSPLHF | . | TRBV19 | . | TRBJ1-6
TGTGCCACCAGTGGGTCAGGGGAGAGCACAGATACGCAGTATTTT | CATSGSGESTDTQYF | . | TRBV24-1 | . | TRBJ2-3
TGTGCCAGCAGACTACAGGACACCGGGGAGCTGTTTTTT | CASRLQDTGELFF | . | TRBV12-3/TRBV12-4 | . | TRBJ2-2
TGTGCCAGTAGTCCAGGCGGACCTATGAGAAACATTCAGTACTTC | CASSPGGPMRNIQYF | . | TRBV19 | . | TRBJ2-4
TGTGCCAGCAGCTTATCCCAGGGACTCGGGCAGTACTTC | CASSLSQGLGQYF | . | TRBV5-6 | many | TRBJ2-7
TGTGCCAGCAGCGATCAGCCCCAGCATTTT | CASSDQPQHF | . | TRBV5-5 | . | TRBJ1-5
TGTGCCAGCACCCGACAGGGGGCCTCCTACAATGAGCAGTTCTTC | CASTRQGASYNEQFF | TRBD1 | TRBV6-2/TRBV6-3 | few | TRBJ2-1
TGTGCCAGCAGTACGAGGTCACACGGGCAGCCCCAGCATTTT | CASSTRSHGQPQHF | . | TRBV6-2/TRBV6-3 | few | TRBJ1-5
TGTGCCACCAGTGAGTCGCTAGCGGGGGAGGAGACCCAGTACTTC | CATSESLAGEETQYF | TRBD2 | TRBV24-1 | once | TRBJ2-5
TGCGCCAGCAGCCCGCTGGGGAACACTGAAGCTTTCTTT | CASSPLGNTEAFF | . | TRBV3-1 | many | TRBJ1-1
TGTGCCAGCACGAAGGACCCCAGAAGCACAGATACGCAGTATTTT | CASTKDPRSTDTQYF | . | TRBV6-1 | few | TRBJ2-3
TGTGCCAGCAGGCTCGGGGGGGCCGGGGACGGGGAGCTGTTTTTT | CASRLGGAGDGELFF | TRBD2 | TRBV11-1 | . | TRBJ2-2
TGTGCCAGCAGCCAGGGACGCTCGCAAGAGACCCAGTACTTC | CASSQGRSQETQYF | . | TRBV9 | few | TRBJ2-5
TGCGCCAGCAGCCAAGATCTAGGGGCCACGGGAGCTTTCTTT | CASSQDLGATGAFF | . | TRBV4-3 | . | TRBJ1-1
TGTGCCAGCAGCCAAGAAGGGCTCACCGGAGAGACCCAGTACTTC | CASSQEGLTGETQYF | . | TRBV3-1 | . | TRBJ2-5
TGTGCCATCAGTGAGTCAGGGGCTGAAGCTTTCTTT | CAISESGAEAFF | . | TRBV10-3 | . | TRBJ1-1
TGTGCCAGCTCACCCCTGGGACAGACCTACAATGAGCAGTTCTTC | CASSPLGQTYNEQFF | TRBD1 | TRBV18 | . | TRBJ2-1
TGTGCCAGCAGTTACTCGTCAGGGGACACTGAAGCTTTCTTT | CASSYSSGDTEAFF | . | TRBV6-6 | . | TRBJ1-1
TGTGCCAGCAGCCCAGGCCAAGGCGCGGAGCCCCAGCATTTT | CASSPGQGAEPQHF | . | TRBV7-9 | few | TRBJ1-5
TGTGCCAGCTCACCAAGGGTAGCGGGACAGGGGACCTACAATGAGCAGTTCTTC | CASSPRVAGQGTYNEQFF | TRBD1 | TRBV18 | many | TRBJ2-1
TGTGCCAGCATGAGCGACACGTATCAGCCCCAGCATTTT | CASMSDTYQPQHF | . | TRBV2 | few | TRBJ1-5
TGCGCCAGCAGTGGAGACGGGTTCTCTGCGCCCGAGACCCAGTACTTC | CASSGDGFSAPETQYF | . | TRBV4-1 | many | TRBJ2-5
TGTGCCAGCACTCTAGCGGGGGGTATGGAGCAGTTCTTC | CASTLAGGMEQFF | TRBD2 | TRBV2 | . | TRBJ2-1
TGTGCCAGCAGCCAAGAGAGGTACTATGGCTACACCTTC | CASSQERYYGYTF | . | TRBV4-2 | few | TRBJ1-2
TGTGCCAGCAGCTCACGACAGGGGAGCACAGATACGCAGTATTTT | CASSSRQGSTDTQYF | TRBD1 | TRBV5-6 | many | TRBJ2-3
TGTGCCTGTCTTCGGGACAGATTGAACACTGAAGCTTTCTTT | CACLRDRLNTEAFF | TRBD1 | TRBV12-3/TRBV12-4 | . | TRBJ1-1
TGTGCCAGCAGTTACGACCCTTTCTTTGAAGGGGATTTT | CASSYDPFFEGDF | . | TRBV6-2/TRBV6-3 | . | TRBJ2-3
TGTGCCACCAGTGATCAGGGGACGAGAGCGAACACCGGGGAGCTGTTTTTT | CATSDQGTRANTGELFF | . | TRBV24-1 | many | TRBJ2-2
TGCAGTGCTGCCGGGGGATATGGAGAGACCCAGTACTTC | CSAAGGYGETQYF | . | TRBV20-1 | . | TRBJ2-5
TGTGCCAGCGGGGAGTCACAAGAGACCCAGTACTTC | CASGESQETQYF | . | TRBV18 | few | TRBJ2-5
TGTGCCAGCAGTTTGAGATCGGGTAGTTATAGCAATCAGCCCCAGCATTTT | CASSLRSGSYSNQPQHF | . | TRBV6-5 | . | TRBJ1-5
TGTGCCAGCAGCCTAAAGTGGGCAACAGATACGCAGTATTTT | CASSLKWATDTQYF | . | TRBV6-2/TRBV6-3 | . | TRBJ2-3
TGCGCCAGCAGCCACGACTGGGCGGGGGGCAATGAGCAGTTCTTC | CASSHDWAGGNEQFF | TRBD2 | TRBV5-1 | many | TRBJ2-1
TGTGCCAGCAGCTTCGGACAGCAAGAGACCCAGTACTTC | CASSFGQQETQYF | . | TRBV7-2 | many | TRBJ2-5
TGTGCCAGCAGGGCTATAGGGGGCGACCAGCCCCAGCATTTT | CASRAIGGDQPQHF | TRBD1 | TRBV12-3/TRBV12-4 | once | TRBJ1-5
TGTGCCACCACCGGACTAGCGGGAACAATCAATGAGCAGTTCTTC | CATTGLAGTINEQFF | TRBD2 | TRBV24-1 | many | TRBJ2-1
TGTGCCAGCAGTTTCCCTAGCGGGGGGGCCACCGGGGAGCTGTTTTTT | CASSFPSGGATGELFF | TRBD2 | TRBV11-2 | few | TRBJ2-2
TGTGCCAGCAGTTACTCTACACTGGACAGGGATCGGCATGGCTACACCTTC | CASSYSTLDRDRHGYTF | TRBD1 | TRBV6-5 | few | TRBJ1-2
TGCGCCAGCGCCAGGGAAAACTATGGCTACACCTTC | CASARENYGYTF | . | TRBV5-1 | . | TRBJ1-2